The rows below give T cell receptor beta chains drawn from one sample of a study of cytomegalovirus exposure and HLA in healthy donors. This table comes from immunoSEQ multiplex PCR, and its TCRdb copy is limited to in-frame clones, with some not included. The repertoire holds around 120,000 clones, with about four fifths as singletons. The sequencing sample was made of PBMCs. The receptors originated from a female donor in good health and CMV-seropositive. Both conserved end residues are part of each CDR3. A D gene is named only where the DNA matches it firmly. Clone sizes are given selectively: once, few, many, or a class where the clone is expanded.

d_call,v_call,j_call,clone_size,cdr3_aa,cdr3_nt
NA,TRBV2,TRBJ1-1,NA,CASSVDLNTEAFF,TGTGCCAGCAGTGTAGATCTAAACACTGAAGCTTTCTTT
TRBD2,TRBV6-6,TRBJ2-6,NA,CASRQGAGSGANVLTF,TGTGCCAGCAGGCAGGGAGCGGGGTCTGGGGCCAACGTCCTGACTTTC
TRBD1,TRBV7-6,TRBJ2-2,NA,CASSPNQGAGGELFF,TGTGCCAGCAGCCCTAACCAGGGGGCCGGCGGGGAGCTGTTTTTT
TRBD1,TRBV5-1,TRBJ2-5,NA,CASSNRQGSETQYF,TGCGCCAGCAGCAACCGACAGGGGAGCGAGACCCAGTACTTC
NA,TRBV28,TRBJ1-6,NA,CASLTAGTNSPLHF,TGTGCCAGCCTCACGGCGGGCACAAATTCACCCCTCCACTTT
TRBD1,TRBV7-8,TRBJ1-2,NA,CASSLGQGGGYTF,TGTGCCAGCAGCCTGGGACAGGGGGGTGGCTACACCTTC
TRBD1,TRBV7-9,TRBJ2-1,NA,CSSSLGLGQGAYNEQFF,TGTTCCAGCAGCTTAGGACTGGGACAGGGGGCCTACAATGAGCAGTTCTTC
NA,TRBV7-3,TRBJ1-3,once,CASSLTGAGNTIYF,TGTGCCAGCAGCTTAACCGGAGCTGGAAACACCATATATTTT
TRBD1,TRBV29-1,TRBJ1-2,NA,CSFAGGLNYGYTF,TGCAGCTTCGCAGGGGGGTTGAACTATGGCTACACCTTC
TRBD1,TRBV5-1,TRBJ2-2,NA,CASSRGQTGELFF,TGCGCCAGCAGCCGGGGACAGACCGGGGAGCTGTTTTTT
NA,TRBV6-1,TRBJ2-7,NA,CASSDTPHREGYF,TGTGCCAGCAGTGATACCCCCCACAGGGAGGGGTACTTC
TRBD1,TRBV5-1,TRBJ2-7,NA,CATQTGTGNYEQYF,TGCGCCACTCAGACAGGGACCGGTAACTACGAGCAGTACTTC
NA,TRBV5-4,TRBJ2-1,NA,CASSDRSGTYNEQFF,TGTGCCAGCAGCGACAGATCCGGGACATACAATGAGCAGTTCTTC
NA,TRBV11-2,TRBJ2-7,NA,CASSLRRVEQYF,TGTGCCAGCAGCTTACGGAGGGTAGAGCAGTACTTC
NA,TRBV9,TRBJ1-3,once,CASSGDSPSGNTIYF,TGTGCCAGCAGCGGTGACTCGCCCTCTGGAAACACCATATATTTT
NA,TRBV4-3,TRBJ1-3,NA,CASSQDGPRTAGNTIYF,TGCGCCAGCAGCCAAGATGGTCCCCGGACAGCTGGAAACACCATATATTTT
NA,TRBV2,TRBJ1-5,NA,CASSEVPGGQPQHF,TGTGCCAGCAGTGAAGTGCCAGGAGGTCAGCCCCAGCATTTT
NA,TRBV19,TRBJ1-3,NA,CASSILAVGNTIYF,TGTGCCAGTAGTATTCTAGCAGTCGGAAACACCATATATTTT
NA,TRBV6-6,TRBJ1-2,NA,CASSNKGQRYGYTF,TGTGCCAGCAGTAATAAGGGACAACGATATGGCTACACCTTC
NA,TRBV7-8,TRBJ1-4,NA,CASSSGPTNEKLFF,TGTGCCAGCAGCTCGGGTCCAACTAATGAAAAACTGTTTTTT
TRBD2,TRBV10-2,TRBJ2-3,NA,CASSERTSSTDTQYF,TGCGCCAGCAGTGAGAGGACTAGCAGCACAGATACGCAGTATTTT
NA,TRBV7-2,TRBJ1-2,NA,CASSLPTPTTGYTF,TGTGCCAGCAGCCTCCCGACCCCGACAACTGGCTACACCTTC
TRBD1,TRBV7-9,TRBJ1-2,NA,CASSLGQGYGYTF,TGTGCCAGCAGCTTAGGACAGGGCTATGGCTACACCTTC
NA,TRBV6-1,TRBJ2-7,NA,CASSQERYEQYF,TGTGCCAGCAGTCAAGAGCGATACGAGCAGTACTTC
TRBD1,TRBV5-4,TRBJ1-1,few,CASSLEQGRSEAFF,TGTGCCAGCAGCTTGGAACAGGGGAGGAGTGAAGCTTTCTTT
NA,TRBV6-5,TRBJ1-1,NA,CASSYLDRTEAFF,TGTGCCAGCAGTTACTTAGATCGGACTGAAGCTTTCTTT
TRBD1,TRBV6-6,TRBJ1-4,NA,CASSTHRGTNEKLFF,TGTGCCAGCAGTACCCACAGGGGAACTAATGAAAAACTGTTTTTT
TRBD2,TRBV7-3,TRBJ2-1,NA,CASSLNPGGADEQFF,TGTGCCAGCAGCTTAAACCCCGGGGGGGCGGATGAGCAGTTCTTC
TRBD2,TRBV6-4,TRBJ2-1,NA,CASTPEGLAGGNEQFF,TGTGCCAGCACACCCGAAGGGCTAGCGGGCGGAAATGAGCAGTTCTTC
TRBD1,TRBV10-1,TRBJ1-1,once,CASSSGQVGTEAFF,TGCGCCAGCAGTTCGGGACAGGTAGGAACTGAAGCTTTCTTT
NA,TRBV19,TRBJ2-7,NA,CASSTTGTRREQYF,TGTGCCAGTAGTACCACCGGGACACGTCGGGAGCAGTACTTC
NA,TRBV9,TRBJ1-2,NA,CASSHRGNYGYTF,TGTGCCAGCAGTCACCGCGGTAACTATGGCTACACCTTC
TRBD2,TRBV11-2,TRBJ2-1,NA,CASSLLGPGSGGAGEQFF,TGTGCCAGCAGCTTATTGGGGCCGGGAAGCGGGGGGGCAGGTGAGCAGTTCTTC
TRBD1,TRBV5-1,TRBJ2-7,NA,CASSPPGTGYEQYF,TGCGCCAGCAGCCCACCCGGGACAGGGTACGAGCAGTACTTC
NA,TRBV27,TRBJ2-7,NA,CASSYGYEQYF,TGTGCCAGCAGTTACGGTTACGAGCAGTACTTC
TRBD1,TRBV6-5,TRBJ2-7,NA,CASSYSRDRVHEQYF,TGTGCCAGCAGTTACTCTCGAGACAGGGTACACGAGCAGTACTTC
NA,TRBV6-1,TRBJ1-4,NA,CASSEAGGRHNEKLFF,TGTGCCAGCAGTGAAGCGGGGGGGCGTCATAATGAAAAACTGTTTTTT
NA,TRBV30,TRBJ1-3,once,CAWSVSRGTIYF,TGTGCCTGGAGTGTCTCCCGGGGAACCATATATTTT
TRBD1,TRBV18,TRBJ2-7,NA,CASSPGQPYYEQYF,TGTGCCAGCTCACCGGGACAGCCATATTACGAGCAGTACTTC
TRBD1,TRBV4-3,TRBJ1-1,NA,CASSQDRDSIEAFF,TGCGCCAGCAGCCAAGACCGGGACAGTATTGAAGCTTTCTTT
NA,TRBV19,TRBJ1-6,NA,CASSGQRNSPLHF,TGTGCCAGTAGTGGCCAGCGTAATTCACCCCTCCACTTT
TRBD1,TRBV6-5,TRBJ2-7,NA,CASSYSTGGYEQYF,TGTGCCAGCAGTTACTCGACAGGGGGCTACGAGCAGTACTTC
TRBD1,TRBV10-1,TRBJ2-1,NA,CASSDPGTGNYNEQFF,TGCGCCAGCAGTGACCCCGGGACAGGTAACTACAATGAGCAGTTCTTC
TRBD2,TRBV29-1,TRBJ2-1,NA,CSVETSGGRRFNEQFF,TGCAGCGTTGAAACGAGCGGGGGGCGCCGTTTCAATGAGCAGTTCTTC
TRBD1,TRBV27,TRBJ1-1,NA,CASSRHRGPGANTEAFF,TGTGCCAGCAGTCGCCACAGGGGTCCAGGGGCGAACACTGAAGCTTTCTTT
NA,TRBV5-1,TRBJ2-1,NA,CASSLAKRASGYNEQFF,TGCGCCAGCAGCTTGGCCAAGAGGGCCTCAGGATACAATGAGCAGTTCTTC
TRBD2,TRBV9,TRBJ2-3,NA,CASSETSRGSDTQYF,TGTGCCAGCAGCGAGACTAGCCGGGGATCAGATACGCAGTATTTT
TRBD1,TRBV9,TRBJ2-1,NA,CASSVEGAYSYNEQFF,TGTGCCAGCAGCGTAGAGGGGGCTTATTCCTACAATGAGCAGTTCTTC
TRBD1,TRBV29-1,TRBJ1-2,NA,CSVERQGRNGYTF,TGCAGCGTGGAGCGACAGGGGAGGAATGGCTACACCTTC
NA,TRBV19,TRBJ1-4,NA,CASSINPQGEKLFF,TGTGCCAGTAGTATTAACCCGCAGGGTGAAAAACTGTTTTTT
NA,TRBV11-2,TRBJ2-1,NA,CASSQPGSPRGGSYNEQFF,TGTGCCAGCAGCCAACCGGGTTCCCCAAGGGGCGGCTCCTACAATGAGCAGTTCTTC
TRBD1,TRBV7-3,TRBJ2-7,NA,CASSPQPGQNYEQYF,TGTGCCAGCAGCCCGCAGCCGGGACAGAACTACGAGCAGTACTTC
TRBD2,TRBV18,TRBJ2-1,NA,CASAGRLAGDNEQFF,TGTGCCAGCGCAGGAAGACTAGCGGGGGACAATGAGCAGTTCTTC
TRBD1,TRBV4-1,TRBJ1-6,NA,CASSQDRGTGIFGSPLHF,TGCGCCAGCAGCCAAGATCGGGGGACAGGAATTTTCGGTTCACCCCTCCACTTT
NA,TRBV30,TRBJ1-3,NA,CAWSVGRGSGNTIYF,TGTGCCTGGAGTGTCGGGAGAGGGTCGGGAAACACCATATATTTT
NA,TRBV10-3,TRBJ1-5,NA,CAISMGGAGGNQPQHF,TGTGCCATCAGCATGGGGGGGGCAGGGGGCAATCAGCCCCAGCATTTT
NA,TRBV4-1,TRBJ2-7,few,CASSQDLSLFYEQYF,TGCGCCAGCAGCCAAGATCTGTCCCTTTTCTACGAGCAGTACTTC
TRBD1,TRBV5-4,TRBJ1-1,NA,CASSPFPRGDLNTEAFF,TGTGCCAGCAGCCCTTTTCCCAGGGGGGATTTGAACACTGAAGCTTTCTTT
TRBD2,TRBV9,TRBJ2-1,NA,CASSVGLAGARGNNEQFF,TGTGCCAGCAGCGTAGGGCTAGCGGGGGCCCGGGGGAACAATGAGCAGTTCTTC